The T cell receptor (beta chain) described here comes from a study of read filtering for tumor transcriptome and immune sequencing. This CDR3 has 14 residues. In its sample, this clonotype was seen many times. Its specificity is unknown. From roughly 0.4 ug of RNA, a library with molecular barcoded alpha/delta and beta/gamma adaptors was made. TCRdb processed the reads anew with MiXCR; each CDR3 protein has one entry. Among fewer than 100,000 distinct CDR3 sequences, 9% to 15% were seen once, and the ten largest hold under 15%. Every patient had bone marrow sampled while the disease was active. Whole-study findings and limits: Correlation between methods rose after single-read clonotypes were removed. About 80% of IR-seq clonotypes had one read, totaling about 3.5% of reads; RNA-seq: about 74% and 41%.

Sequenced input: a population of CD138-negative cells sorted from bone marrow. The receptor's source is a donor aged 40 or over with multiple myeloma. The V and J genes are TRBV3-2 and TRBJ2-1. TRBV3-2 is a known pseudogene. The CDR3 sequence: CASSLGRSYNEQFF. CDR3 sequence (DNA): TGTGCCAGCAGCCTAGGACGGTCCTACAATGAGCAGTTCTTC.